Included here is one T cell receptor (beta chain) sequence, with context. Its target is unknown. The data derive from a study of human T cells and chemical hapten exposure. What the library attached to individual cDNA molecules were unique molecular identifiers. Via MiXCR, TCRdb re-called the RACE reads, giving one row per CDR3 protein. The repertoire holds 200,000 to 300,000 distinct CDR3 sequences, with 7.5% to 10% as singletons. Documented time point: pre-sensitization, week 0. Treatment here: therapeutic diphenylcyclopropenone sensitization with weekly scalp DPC. Between the trimmed V and J ends, which lost 1 base and 1 base, there was a span of 15 bases. Germline V gene data show CDR1 as SGHNT and CDR2 as YENEEA. The CDR3 is made up of 17 amino acids. Study conclusions and caveats: There were significantly more large CDR3 similarity clusters among expanded TCRs than among controls.

The chain employs TRBV11-3 and TRBJ2-3; D gene uncertain. This material consisted of whole blood, taken in connection with sensitization to the hapten diphenylcyclopropenone (DPC). The source of this sequence is a woman aged 40 to 50 with alopecia areata. Some clones in this sample may be carry-over from other donors' samples. CDR3: CASSLGLGGVGTDTQYF. The CDR3 region has the DNA TGTGCCAGCAGCTTAGGACTGGGTGGTGTGGGCACAGATACGCAGTATTTT.